This T cell receptor (beta chain) stems from a study of blood T cell repertoires in COVID-19 (dated by TCRdb to about 2020). Regarding the complete study: Samples covering the acute and convalescent phases of COVID-19 were provided by collaborators in the United States, Italy and Spain. The material from the prospective study consisted of cDNA or gDNA derived from T cells, B-cell-depleted T cells, or PBMCs. The dataset comprised deeply sampled blood TCRbeta repertoires from subjects exposed to, actively infected with, or recovered from COVID-19. The repertoires were made available in a free public database intended to serve as a resource for research on the immune response to SARS-CoV-2. The samples were drawn from the first 160 participants of the ongoing ImmuneRACE study and from 950 to 1,500 subjects provided by 6 global collaborators. A de-identified subject ID, COVID-19 status, age in years and sex were almost always included in the sample metadata. Where available, HLA class I and class II types were obtained from metadata supplied by the sample provider rather than from assay-based typing. Overall study results and their limits: The amount of clinical and demographic metadata varied by source and participant and was provided uncurated.

Taken from the germline V gene (reference sequence), the CDR1 and CDR2 loops are LNHDA and SQIVND. V is pared back by 8 bases and J by 1 base, with 14 bases lying between the germline termini. From its cysteine to its phenylalanine, the CDR3 spans 14 amino acids. The DNA shown is the 42-base CDR3, in frame from base 1. Participants in the prospective study were aged about 18 to 89 years, lived in about two dozen United States geographic areas, and enrolled through a virtual design. In the prospective study, participants were assigned to cohorts based on the clinical history participants reported in a screening survey and a study questionnaire. Recovered participants in ImmuneRACE Cohort 3 were defined by two consecutive negative NP/OP PCR tests, clearance by a healthcare professional, or resolution of symptoms. Each participant in the prospective study had whole blood, serum and a nasopharyngeal or oropharyngeal swab collected by mobile phlebotomists. Additional blood draws and questionnaires over an approximately two-month period could optionally be provided by prospective study participants. Prospective study blood samples were shipped either frozen or at room temperature before DNA extraction.

Turning to this clone: Its cognate antigen has yet to be identified. One base away there is no much larger clone; base qualities are not given.

The immunoSEQ Assay, a bias-controlled multiplex PCR, was used to amplify TCRbeta CDR3 regions from genomic DNA. The authors' analysis ran thus. Within the assay, amplification of reference gene primers was used to estimate how many nucleated cells each sample contained. Sequence reads were collapsed and filtered to measure the absolute abundance of every unique TCRbeta CDR3 rearrangement. For each sample, productive Simpson clonality was calculated as the square root of Simpson's diversity index across productive rearrangements. TCRdb holds this immuneACCESS table with in-frame rearrangements only. Some clones are missing; in checked studies, unresolved V genes explain under half, and the rest has no known cause. D and trimming were read from the DNA, whereas the V and J calls and clone size are those reported in that table. The sample contains about 250,000 clones, around 85% of them found a single time. Together, the top ten hold approximately 4% of the sample.

The sequence came from a woman aged 25 to 45 who had recovered from COVID-19. The rearranged segments are TRBV19 and TRBJ1-1, and perhaps TRBD1 as D gene, on 6 matching bases. The sample consisted of PBMCs or T cells enriched from blood (not recorded which). Here is the DNA: TGTGCCAGTTCCGGGGGGCGCGGGAACACTGAAGCTTTCTTT. This translates into CASSGGRGNTEAFF.